This T cell receptor beta chain was captured in a study of T cell repertoires in cytomegalovirus infection. Study information: Recently identified HLA-C-restricted CMV epitopes and well-studied HLA-B-restricted CMV epitopes were used by the study.

This clonotype was counted a few times. The antigen remains undetermined. Regarding the study as a whole: Cumulative frequency of public TCR beta families picked out carriers of CMV plus the relevant HLA. HLA-C-restricted TCR beta clonotypes specific for CMV led the ex vivo response.

V was cut by 2 bases and J by 6 bases, with 11 bases left in between. There are 13 residues in the CDR3. Germline V gene lookup returns CDR1 SEHNR and CDR2 FQNEAQ (reference sequence). From the reads, TCRdb called clonotypes with MiXCR, one entry per CDR3 protein. The data hold around 100,000 distinct CDR3 sequences, with roughly two fifths observed a single time. This sequence originates from a human donor in good health (CMV status not recorded). Some clones in this sample may be carry-over from other donors' samples. This sequence joins TRBV7-9 and TRBJ2-7, with D hard to call. Sequencing used CD8+ T cells from cultured PBMCs, obtained from culture after CMV antigen stimulation. The CDR3 loop is CASSLLSTGEQYF. Written as DNA, the CDR3 is TGTGCCAGCAGCTTACTCTCAACCGGCGAGCAGTACTTC. Using reference TRBV7-9 and TRBJ2-7 for the parts outside the CDR3, the full variable domain is DTGVSQNPRHKITKRGQNVTFRCDPISEHNRLYWYRQTLGQGPEFLTYFQNEAQLEKSRLLSDRFSAERPKGSFSTLEIQRTEQGDSAMYLCASSLLSTGEQYFGPGTRLTVT.